This TCR beta chain was retrieved from a study of OX40 agonist ivuxolimab in advanced cancers. The CDR3 has 14 residues. Germline-derived CDR1 and CDR2 are SGHAT and FQDESV (reference sequence). V lost 4 bases, J lost 1 base, and 10 bases lay in between. The repertoire was sequenced with immunoSEQ multiplex PCR; TCRdb's copy has only in-frame clones and lacks some. There are some 46,000 clones in the sample; about 86% occur only once, and 30% to 35% lies in the top ten. The sequence was obtained from an adult with an advanced solid tumor such as melanoma, head and neck, liver or kidney cancer. The sequenced sample was CD4+ or CD8+ T cells sorted from blood, obtained in a trial of the OX40 agonist ivuxolimab. The genes are TRBV11-1 and TRBJ2-5; D is unresolved. The CDR3 nucleotides are TGTGCCAGCAGCTCCCGAAGGAGCCAAGAGACCCAGTACTTC. Its translation is CASSSRRSQETQYF.